This entry lists 5 T cell receptor beta chains sequenced from one sample in a study of shared clonotypes between healthy human individuals. Data came from immunoSEQ multiplex PCR; TCRdb stores just in-frame clones and leaves some out. The data hold approximately 2.5 million clones, with around 90% observed a single time. The sequenced sample consisted of naive CD4+ T cells sorted from blood. The sample's subset: CD45RA+ positively selected. The receptors stem from a man younger than 30 in good health.

The chain uses TRBV18 and TRBJ1-3; D ambiguous. Trimming stripped 1 base from V and 7 bases from J, with 8 bases between. Germline values: CDR1 KGHSH, CDR2 LQKENI. This CDR3 contains 13 residues. The CDR3 loop reads CASSPRDGNTIYF. DNA of the CDR3: TGTGCCAGCTCACCACGAGACGGGAACACCATATATTTT. The variable domain in full, with the rest retrieved from reference TRBV18 and TRBJ1-3, is NAGVMQNPRHLVRRRGQEARLRCSPMKGHSHVYWYRQLPEEGLKFMVYLQKENIIDESGMPKERFSAEFPKEGPSILRIQQVVRGDSAAYFCASSPRDGNTIYFGEGSWLTVV.

Worth noting for this clone: The same CDR3 can be traced to other DNA sequences in this sample. The chain uses TRBV6-5 and TRBJ1-2, with D possibly TRBD1 on 6 matching bases. Germline-derived CDR1 and CDR2 are MNHEY and SVGAGI. CDR3 size: 14 residues. V dropped 0 bases and J dropped 5 bases, with 10 bases sitting between them. As DNA, the CDR3 is TGTGCCAGCAGTTACTCGACAGGAGAGTATGGCTACACCTTC. Translating gives CASSYSTGEYGYTF.

This clone was recorded only once. The chain has TRBV27 and TRBJ1-1; D is possibly TRBD1 (6 bases). V lost 5 bases and J 0 bases, leaving 10 bases between the germline ends. The germline CDR1 and CDR2 sequences are MNHEY and SMNVEV (reference sequence). This CDR3 is 14 amino acids long. In nucleotides, the CDR3 is TGTGCCAGCAGTACCGGACAGCTGAACACTGAAGCTTTCTTT. This translates into CASSTGQLNTEAFF.

The gene calls are TRBV4-1 and TRBJ2-7; D perhaps matches TRBD1 (6 bases). The CDR3 extends over 16 amino acids. CDR1 is MGHRA, CDR2 YSYEKL, per germline. Trimming took off 0 bases at V and 1 base at J, with 13 bases between the two ends. The CDR3 DNA reads as TGCGCCAGCAGCCAAGATTCGGCCAGGGGATCCTACGAGCAGTACTTC. Its protein is CASSQDSARGSYEQYF.

This clone was observed a few times. The sample holds other DNA sequences that translate to the same CDR3. The chain recombines TRBV28 with TRBJ1-5; D unclear. The CDR3 consists of 12 residues. In germline, CDR1 is MDHEN, CDR2 SYDVKM. V was pared by 5 bases and J by 6 bases, with 8 bases between. CDR3 region: CASSRGVQPQHF. CDR3 sequence (DNA): TGTGCCAGCAGTCGCGGGGTTCAGCCCCAGCATTTT.